Following are 28 T cell receptor beta chains from one sample sequenced in a study of shared clonotypes between healthy human individuals. Profiled with immunoSEQ multiplex PCR; TCRdb holds only in-frame clones, not every one. The table lists 600,000 to 750,000 clones, roughly 91% of them singletons. Sequencing was carried out using memory CD8+ T cells from PBMCs. Subset specified: CD45RO+ cells pooled with CCR7-negative TemRA cells. These receptors originate from a man aged 18 to 29 in good health. Some clones in this sample may be carry-over from other donors' samples.

The chain is built from TRBV19 and TRBJ2-7; the match to TRBD2 covers 9 bases. CDR1 is LNHDA and CDR2 is SQIVND in the germline V gene (reference sequence). Germline trimming cut 4 bases from V and 5 bases from J; bases unmatched to any gene: 6. This CDR3 contains 14 residues. This CDR3 is CASSTRGGVDEQYF. The CDR3 DNA reads as TGTGCCAGTAGTACCCGCGGGGGGGTGGACGAGCAGTACTTC.

In its sample, this clone was seen a few times. This chain connects TRBV9 to TRBJ2-3; either TRBD1 or TRBD2 may supply D (6 bases each). Trimming pared 6 bases from V and 4 bases from J, leaving 15 bases between. Germline V gives CDR1 SGDLS, CDR2 YYNGEE. The CDR3 runs 14 residues. The CDR3 protein is CASTAGGRADTQYF. Written as DNA, the CDR3 is TGTGCCAGCACGGCTGGGGGGCGTGCAGATACGCAGTATTTT.

Notes on this clone: Other nucleotide sequences from this sample produce the same CDR3. V usage is TRBV19 and J usage is TRBJ1-1; D is uncertain. Germline lookup yields CDR1 LNHDA and CDR2 SQIVND (reference sequence). This CDR3 has 13 residues. Deletions cut 3 bases from V and 0 bases from J, with 5 bases between. The DNA of the CDR3 is TGTGCCAGTAGTATCGTATTGAACACTGAAGCTTTCTTT. It specifies CASSIVLNTEAFF.

The chain is built from TRBV28 and TRBJ1-1; no reliable D call. The length of the CDR3 is 12 residues. The germline gives CDR1 MDHEN, CDR2 SYDVKM. V was pared by 3 bases and J by 8 bases, with 10 bases between. In DNA, the CDR3 is TGTGCCAGCAGTTTGGCTCGACACGAAGCTTTCTTT. Amino acids: CASSLARHEAFF. Complete variable domain (other parts from reference TRBV28 and TRBJ1-1): DVKVTQSSRYLVKRTGEKVFLECVQDMDHENMFWYRQDPGLGLRLIYFSYDVKMKEKGDIPEGYSVSREKKERFSLILESASTNQTSMYLCASSLARHEAFFGQGTRLTVV.

In the case of this clone: A much more abundant neighbour one base away suggests this may be a read error. This chain uses TRBV7-3 with TRBJ2-1, with TRBD2 matching 7 bases. From germline, CDR1 is SGHTA and CDR2 FQGTGA. The V and J ends lost 5 bases and 3 bases, in that order; junction bases with no gene match: 4. CDR3 length: 14 amino acids. CDR3 coding DNA: TGTGCCAGCAGCCACAGCGGGGACTACAATGAGCAGTTCTTC. Its protein is CASSHSGDYNEQFF.

The chain carries TRBV6-5 and TRBJ2-7, with a weak D call TRBD2 (7 bases). Trimming pared 7 bases from V and 5 bases from J, leaving 12 bases between. CDR1 and CDR2 from the germline V gene are MNHEY and SVGAGI. CDR3 length equals 12 residues. CDR3 sequence: CASMGGLHEQYF. In nucleotides, the CDR3 is TGTGCCAGCATGGGGGGGCTCCACGAGCAGTACTTC.

V and J are TRBV28 and TRBJ2-3; a weak D match, TRBD1 (6 bases). This CDR3 has 14 amino acids. The V gene lost 7 bases and the J gene lost 4 bases, with 15 bases spanning the gap. Germline-derived CDR1 and CDR2 are MDHEN and SYDVKM. The CDR3 spells CASKIQGTPDTQYF. In nucleotides, the CDR3 is TGTGCCAGCAAGATTCAGGGGACCCCAGATACGCAGTATTTT.

The chain has TRBV7-9 and TRBJ2-1; perhaps TRBD2 as D (5 bases). The germline V gene has CDR1 SEHNR and CDR2 FQNEAQ (reference sequence). CDR3 length: 12 amino acids. V shed 5 bases and J shed 8 bases, with 10 bases lying between them. The CDR3 reads CASSEGPHEQFF. CDR3 bases: TGTGCCAGCAGCGAGGGCCCGCATGAGCAGTTCTTC. The variable domain in full, completed from reference TRBV7-9 and TRBJ2-1, reads DTGVSQNPRHKITKRGQNVTFRCDPISEHNRLYWYRQTLGQGPEFLTYFQNEAQLEKSRLLSDRFSAERPKGSFSTLEIQRTEQGDSAMYLCASSEGPHEQFFGPGTRLTVL.

V usage is TRBV6-5 and J usage is TRBJ2-7; weak D call: TRBD2 (6 bases). CDR1 MNHEY and CDR2 SVGAGI come from the germline V gene. V was pared by 6 bases and J by 6 bases, with 15 bases between. The CDR3 is 13 residues long. The CDR3 loop reads CASRQSAGSEQYF. CDR3 nucleotide sequence: TGTGCCAGCAGACAATCCGCGGGGAGCGAGCAGTACTTC.

The chain employs TRBV28 and TRBJ1-6; 7 positions match TRBD1. Germline CDR1 reads MDHEN; CDR2 reads SYDVKM. The CDR3 runs 18 residues. After removal of 3 bases from V and 3 bases from J, the junction contained 11 bases not matched to a gene. The DNA for the CDR3 is TGTGCCAGCAGTTTCGGTTTCAAGACAGGGATCTATAATTCACCCCTCCACTTT. It translates to CASSFGFKTGIYNSPLHF.

The CDR3 reads CASSLAPSNTGELFF. Written as DNA, the CDR3 is TGTGCCAGCAGTTTAGCTCCCTCAAACACCGGGGAGCTGTTTTTT. This chain joins TRBV27 and TRBJ2-2; D ambiguous. The germline V gene encodes CDR1 MNHEY and CDR2 SMNVEV (reference sequence). The CDR3 is made up of 15 amino acids. The V end lost 2 bases, the J end lost 2 bases, and 9 bases lay between the germline ends.

V and J are TRBV10-1 and TRBJ2-1; TRBD2 is a possible D gene (5 bases). CDR3 length equals 15 residues. V was cut by 1 base and J by 2 bases, with 9 bases left in between. CDR1 WNHNN and CDR2 SYGVQD come from the germline V gene (reference sequence). CDR3 sequence reads: CASSELKRPYNEQFF. Written as DNA, the CDR3 is TGCGCCAGCAGTGAGTTAAAGCGGCCCTACAATGAGCAGTTCTTC.

To note about this clone: An end of the junction differs from the germline gene, which may be a read error. Other nucleotide sequences in the sample specify the same CDR3. The CDR3 here is CASSESSGVNAGNTIYF. The CDR3 DNA sequence: TGTGCCAGCAGCGAATCTTCCGGGGTTAACGCTGGAAACACCATATATTTT. The J gene is TRBJ1-3, the V gene TRBV25-1, with D unclear. There are 17 residues in the CDR3. From germline, CDR1 is MGHDK and CDR2 SYGVNS.

The chain has TRBV7-2 and TRBJ2-5; 9 bases agree with TRBD1. The CDR3 length is 15 residues. The J segment lost 11 bases and the V segment lost 5 bases, leaving 15 bases of the junction unmatched. The V gene's germline CDR1 is SGHTA and CDR2 FQGNSA. The CDR3: CASSPSSTGGFGQYF. As DNA, the CDR3 is TGTGCCAGCAGCCCGTCCTCGACAGGGGGTTTTGGGCAGTACTTC.

The chain uses TRBV28 and TRBJ2-7; no clear D gene. Trimming took off 7 bases at V and 3 bases at J, with 13 bases between the two ends. In germline, CDR1 is MDHEN, CDR2 SYDVKM. This CDR3 contains 13 residues. This chain's CDR3 is CASTPRIHYEQYF. CDR3 sequence (DNA): TGTGCCAGCACCCCTCGGATTCACTACGAGCAGTACTTC.

V and J are TRBV11-3 and TRBJ1-1; D unresolved. With 5 bases removed from V and 0 bases from J, the gap between germline ends came to 7 bases. Germline V CDR1 and CDR2: SGHNT, YENEEA. This CDR3 has 13 amino acids. The CDR3 DNA is TGTGCCAGCAGCGCTTTCTTGAACACTGAAGCTTTCTTT. The encoded protein is CASSAFLNTEAFF.

V usage is TRBV28 and J usage is TRBJ2-7; 7 nucleotides line up with TRBD2. The germline V gene encodes CDR1 MDHEN and CDR2 SYDVKM. The CDR3 sequence is 14 residues long. Losses at the gene ends were 2 bases for V and 3 bases for J; bases not matched to a gene: 4. The CDR3 sequence is CASSLLAAHYEQYF. The DNA of the CDR3 is TGTGCCAGCAGTTTACTAGCGGCCCACTACGAGCAGTACTTC. The full variable domain, rest sourced from reference TRBV28 and TRBJ2-7, is DVKVTQSSRYLVKRTGEKVFLECVQDMDHENMFWYRQDPGLGLRLIYFSYDVKMKEKGDIPEGYSVSREKKERFSLILESASTNQTSMYLCASSLLAAHYEQYFGPGTRLTVT.

The rearrangement joins TRBV7-3 to TRBJ2-1, with TRBD2 matching 7 bases. The length of the CDR3 is 13 residues. Trimming removed 6 bases from V and 7 bases from J; junction bases left unmatched: 6. CDR1 SGHTA and CDR2 FQGTGA come from the germline V gene. The CDR3 sequence is CASSFIGGNEQFF. The DNA of the CDR3 is TGTGCCAGCAGTTTTATCGGGGGGAATGAGCAGTTCTTC. Full variable domain (outside the CDR3, taken from reference TRBV7-3 and TRBJ2-1): GAGVSQTPSNKVTEKGKYVELRCDPISGHTALYWYRQSLGQGPEFLIYFQGTGAADDSGLPNDRFFAVRPEGSVSTLKIQRTERGDSAVYLCASSFIGGNEQFFGPGTRLTVL.

This chain links TRBV9 with TRBJ2-2; 12 nucleotides match TRBD2. The length of the CDR3 is 18 residues. V lost 7 bases to trimming and J lost 3 bases; unmatched junction nucleotides: 13. From germline, CDR1 is SGDLS and CDR2 YYNGEE. CDR3 DNA: TGTGCCAGCTCCGGCCAGACTAGCGGGAGTGTGTACACCGGGGAGCTGTTTTTT. This gives the protein CASSGQTSGSVYTGELFF.

The chain uses TRBV6-4 and TRBJ2-3, with D perhaps matching TRBD1 or TRBD2 (5 bases each). There are 15 residues in the CDR3. The V gene lost 3 bases and the J gene lost 1 base, with 11 bases spanning the gap. The V gene's germline CDR1 is MRHNA and CDR2 SNTAGT. The CDR3, as DNA: TGTGCCAGCAGTGAGAGGGGAGAGGGCACAGATACGCAGTATTTT. Protein: CASSERGEGTDTQYF.

This sequence joins TRBV5-1 and TRBJ2-5; a weak D match, TRBD2 (6 bases). V lost 4 bases and J 5 bases, leaving 30 bases between the germline ends. CDR3 length: 19 amino acids. Germline CDR1 is SGHRS and CDR2 is YFSETQ. CDR3 residues: CASSHWSRGMQIGFETQYF. Here the CDR3 DNA reads TGCGCCAGCAGCCATTGGTCCCGGGGGATGCAGATAGGTTTTGAGACCCAGTACTTC.

The CDR3 here is CASSLGLGREVTDTQYF. The CDR3 DNA reads TGTGCCAGCAGCTTAGGTCTCGGGCGGGAGGTCACAGATACGCAGTATTTT. The rearrangement uses TRBV7-8 and TRBJ2-3, with 8 bases aligning to TRBD2. The V and J ends lost 1 base and 2 bases, in that order; junction bases with no gene match: 8. From germline, CDR1 is SGHVS and CDR2 FQNEAQ. CDR3 length: 17 amino acids. Based on the CDR3 plus reference TRBV7-8 and TRBJ2-3, the full variable domain is GAGVSQSPRYKVAKRGQDVALRCDPISGHVSLFWYQQALGQGPEFLTYFQNEAQLDKSGLPSDRFFAERPEGSVSTLKIQRTQQEDSAVYLCASSLGLGREVTDTQYFGPGTRLTVL.

This chain joins TRBV2 and TRBJ1-5, with a possible D match to TRBD1 (5 bases). V dropped 5 bases and J dropped 0 bases, with 26 bases sitting between them. This CDR3 is 20 amino acids long. CDR1 and CDR2 from the germline V gene are SNHLY and FYNNEI. The CDR3, as DNA: TGTGCCAGCAGTTTCCAACCGGGACCGACGACACCTTTTAGCAATCAGCCCCAGCATTTT. Its translation: CASSFQPGPTTPFSNQPQHF.

The chain recombines TRBV9 with TRBJ1-6, with D maybe TRBD1 (5 bases). The CDR3 length is 15 residues. Germline CDR1 and CDR2: SGDLS and YYNGEE. Trimming left V 2 bases short and J 10 bases short, with 16 bases between. The CDR3 sequence: CASSVLGTGNSPLHF. Written as DNA, the CDR3 is TGTGCCAGCAGCGTTCTAGGGACCGGAAACTCACCCCTCCACTTT.

This chain joins TRBV10-2 and TRBJ2-1; 9 bases agree with TRBD2. Unmatched junction bases numbered 5, after V lost 8 bases and J lost 3 bases. The germline V gene has CDR1 WSHSY and CDR2 SAAADI. The CDR3 consists of 14 residues. The CDR3 nucleotides read TGCGCCAGCTTAGCGGGAGCTATCTACAATGAGCAGTTCTTC. It translates to CASLAGAIYNEQFF.

The V gene is TRBV6-9, the J gene TRBJ1-4; D is unresolved. This CDR3 contains 15 residues. CDR1 and CDR2 from the germline V gene are MNHGY and SVAAGI. Trimming removed 10 bases from V and 8 bases from J, with 23 bases in between. CDR3 in amino acids: CANLFGTQTREKLFF. The CDR3, as DNA: TGTGCCAATCTCTTTGGCACACAGACGAGGGAAAAACTGTTTTTT.

The chain couples TRBV28 to TRBJ2-2; TRBD1 matches 7 bases. The CDR3 is 15 amino acids. Germline lookup yields CDR1 MDHEN and CDR2 SYDVKM. Losses at the gene ends were 8 bases for V and 2 bases for J; bases not matched to a gene: 8. CDR3 residues: CASVGTERNTGELFF. As DNA, the CDR3 is TGTGCCAGCGTAGGGACAGAACGAAACACCGGGGAGCTGTTTTTT.

This clone has just one count. In DNA form, the CDR3 reads TGTGCCAGCAGCCTTGTGTTCGGGAGCGGCTCCGGCACAGATACGCAGTATTTT. Protein: CASSLVFGSGSGTDTQYF. The rearrangement uses TRBV11-2 and TRBJ2-3; a weak D match, TRBD2 (6 bases). CDR1 and CDR2 from the germline V gene are SGHAT and FQNNGV. V lost 5 bases, J lost 1 base, and 22 bases lay in between. The length of the CDR3 is 18 residues.